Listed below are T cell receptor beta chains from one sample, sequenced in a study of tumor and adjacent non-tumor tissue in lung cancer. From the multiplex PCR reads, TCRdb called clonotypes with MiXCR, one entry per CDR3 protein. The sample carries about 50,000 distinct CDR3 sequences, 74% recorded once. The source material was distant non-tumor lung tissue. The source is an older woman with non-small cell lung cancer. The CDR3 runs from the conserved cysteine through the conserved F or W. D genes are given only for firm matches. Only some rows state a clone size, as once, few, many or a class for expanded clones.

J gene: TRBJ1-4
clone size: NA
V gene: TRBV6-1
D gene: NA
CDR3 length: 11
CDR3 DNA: TGTGCCTATAGCTTTAATGAAAAACTGTTTTTT
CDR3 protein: CAYSFNEKLFF

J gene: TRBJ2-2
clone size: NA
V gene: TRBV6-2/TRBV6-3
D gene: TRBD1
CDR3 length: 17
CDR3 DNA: TGTGCCAGAAGTTACACTCAACAGGGGGCCAACACCGGGGAGCTGTTTTTT
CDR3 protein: CARSYTQQGANTGELFF

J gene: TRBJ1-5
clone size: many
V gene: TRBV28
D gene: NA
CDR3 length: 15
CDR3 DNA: TGTGCCAGCAGTTCATACTCAGGGGCTGGTCAGCCCCAGCATTTT
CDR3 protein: CASSSYSGAGQPQHF

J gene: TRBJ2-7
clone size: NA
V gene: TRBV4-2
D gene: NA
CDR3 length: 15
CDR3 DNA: TGTGCCAGCAGCCGACTTTTATCTTCCATCTACAAGCAGTACTTC
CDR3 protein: CASSRLLSSIYKQYF

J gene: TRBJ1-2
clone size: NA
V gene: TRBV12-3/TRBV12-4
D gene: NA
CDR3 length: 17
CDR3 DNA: TGTGCCAGCAGTTCCAGGGGCAATGGAGGTTTTAACTATGGCTACACCTTC
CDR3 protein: CASSSRGNGGFNYGYTF

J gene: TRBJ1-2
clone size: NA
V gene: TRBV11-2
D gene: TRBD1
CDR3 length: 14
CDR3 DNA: TGTGCCAGCAGCTTGCCTCAGGGGGCCCATAGCTACACCTTC
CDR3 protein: CASSLPQGAHSYTF

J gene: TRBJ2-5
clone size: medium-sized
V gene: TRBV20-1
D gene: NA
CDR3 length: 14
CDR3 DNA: TGCAGTGCCCTAAAGATGGGATCTTTGGAGACCCAGTACTTC
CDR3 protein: CSALKMGSLETQYF

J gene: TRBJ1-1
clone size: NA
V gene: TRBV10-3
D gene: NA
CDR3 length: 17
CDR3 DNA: TGTGCCATCAGCGAGGCTAAGGATGAGGAACGGAACACTGAAGCTTTCTTT
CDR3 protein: CAISEAKDEERNTEAFF

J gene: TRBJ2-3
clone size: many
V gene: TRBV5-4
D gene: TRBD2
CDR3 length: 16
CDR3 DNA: TGTGCCAGCAGCTTGGTGTTGGGCCTAGCGGGAGAAACGCAGTATTTT
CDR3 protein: CASSLVLGLAGETQYF

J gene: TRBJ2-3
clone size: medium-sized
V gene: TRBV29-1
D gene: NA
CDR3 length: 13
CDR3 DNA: TGCAGCGTTGTCCCGGAGATGGTAGATACGCAGTATTTT
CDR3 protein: CSVVPEMVDTQYF

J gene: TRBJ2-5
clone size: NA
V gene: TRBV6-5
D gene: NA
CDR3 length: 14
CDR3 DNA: TGTGCCAGCAGTCGGACAGTGAGTCAAAAGACACAGTACTTC
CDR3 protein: CASSRTVSQKTQYF

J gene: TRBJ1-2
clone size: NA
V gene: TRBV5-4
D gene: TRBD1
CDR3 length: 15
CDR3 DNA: TGTGCCAGCAGCCGCCAGGGACAGAGGGCAAGCGGCTACACCTTC
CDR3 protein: CASSRQGQRASGYTF

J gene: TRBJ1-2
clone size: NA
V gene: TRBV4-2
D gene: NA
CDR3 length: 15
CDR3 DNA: TGTGCCAGCAGACAGGACGGGACCTCTAACTATGGCTGTACCTTC
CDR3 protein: CASRQDGTSNYGCTF

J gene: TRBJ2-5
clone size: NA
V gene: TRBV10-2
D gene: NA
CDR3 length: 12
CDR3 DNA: TGCGCCAGCAAACACTCAAGGGGGACCCAGTACTTC
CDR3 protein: CASKHSRGTQYF

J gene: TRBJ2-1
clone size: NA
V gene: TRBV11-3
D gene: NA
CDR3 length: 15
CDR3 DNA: TGTGCCAGCAGCTTAGGCAGCGGGTGGCGCGATGAGCAGTTCTTC
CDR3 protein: CASSLGSGWRDEQFF

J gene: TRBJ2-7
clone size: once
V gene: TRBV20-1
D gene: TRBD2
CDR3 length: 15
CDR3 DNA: TGCAGTACTAGTACATCGTTTCGGGAGGGTAGAGTGCAGTACTTC
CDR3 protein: CSTSTSFREGRVQYF

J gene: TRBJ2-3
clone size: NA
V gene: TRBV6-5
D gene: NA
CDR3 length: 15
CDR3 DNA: TGTGCCAGCATAGTTGGGGCTGGGTCAAGCGGCACGCAGTATTTT
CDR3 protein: CASIVGAGSSGTQYF

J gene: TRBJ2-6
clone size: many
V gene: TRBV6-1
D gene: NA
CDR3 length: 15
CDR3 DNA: TGTGCCACCTACCGGGGAAACTCTGGGGCCAACGTCCTGACTTTC
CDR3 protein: CATYRGNSGANVLTF

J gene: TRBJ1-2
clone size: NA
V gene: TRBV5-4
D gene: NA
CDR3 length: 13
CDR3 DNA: TGTGCCAGCAACTTGGTCGGGCGTGGGGGCTACACCTTC
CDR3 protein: CASNLVGRGGYTF

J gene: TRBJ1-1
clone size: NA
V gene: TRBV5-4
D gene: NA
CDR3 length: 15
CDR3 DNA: TGTGCAAGCAGCCCTGCGCCAGGATCGGACACTGAAGCTTTCTTT
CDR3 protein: CASSPAPGSDTEAFF

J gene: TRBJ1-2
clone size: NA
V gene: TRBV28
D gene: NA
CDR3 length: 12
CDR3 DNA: TGTACCAGCAGTCAGGGAGTCTATGGCTACACCTTC
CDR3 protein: CTSSQGVYGYTF

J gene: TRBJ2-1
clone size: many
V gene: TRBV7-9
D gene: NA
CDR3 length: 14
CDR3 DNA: TGTGCCAGCAGCTTAGTCGCTCGGTACAATGAGCAGTTCTTC
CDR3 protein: CASSLVARYNEQFF

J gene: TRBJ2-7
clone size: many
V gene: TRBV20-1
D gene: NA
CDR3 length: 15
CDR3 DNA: TGCAGTGCTCCTACTCGCGCCACTAGCTTCTACGAGCAGTACTTC
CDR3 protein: CSAPTRATSFYEQYF

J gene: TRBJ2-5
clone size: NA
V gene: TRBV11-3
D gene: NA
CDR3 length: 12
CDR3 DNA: TGTGCCAGCGGCGGACTGCAAGAGACCCAATACTTC
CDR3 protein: CASGGLQETQYF

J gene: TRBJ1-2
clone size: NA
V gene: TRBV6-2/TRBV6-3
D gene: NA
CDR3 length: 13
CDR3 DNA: TGTGCCAGCGGACCCGGGACGCGCTTTGGCTACACCTTC
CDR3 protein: CASGPGTRFGYTF